These 21 T cell receptor beta chains came from one sample sequenced in a study of naive and memory T cell subsets (dated by TCRdb to the late 2010s). The library was built by means of UMI-ligation and nested PCR. This sample was sequenced with an Illumina MiSeq. The beta constant-region primer consisted of an equimolar mixture of two oligonucleotides that together covered TRBC1 and TRBC2. The ligated cDNA went through four rounds of PCR with nested alpha and beta constant-region primers together with the SP2 primer. TCRdb cleaned the public reads at Q25 with fastp, built clones with MiXCR and kept in-frame beta chains. A single entry per CDR3 protein holds the most common genes and DNA from its merged rows. Within this sample are tens of thousands of distinct CDR3 sequences, with about 8.2% of them counted one time only. 1.2% of the sample is in the top ten clones. Sequenced: naive CD8+ T cells from blood. The cell subset or site label on this specimen signifies: naive T cells, CD45RA high CD27+. These receptors all come from a human donor in good health.

The V gene is TRBV5-1, the J gene TRBJ2-1; TRBD2 might be the D (6 bases). V shed 3 bases and J shed 8 bases, with 21 bases lying between them. Germline V gene data show CDR1 as SGHRS and CDR2 as YFSETQ. The CDR3 is 16 amino acids. The CDR3 DNA reads TGCGCCAGCAGCTCCTTGCTTAGCGGCCCAACTGATGAGCAGTTCTTC. It yields the protein CASSSLLSGPTDEQFF.

This chain joins TRBV4-3 and TRBJ2-1, with 11 bases matching TRBD2. J was trimmed by 7 bases and V by 1 base; bases with no gene match: 3. This CDR3 region has 15 residues. Germline CDR1 and CDR2: LGHNA and YSLEER. DNA for the CDR3: TGCGCCAGCAGCCAAGCGCCTAGCGGGAGGAATGAGCAGTTCTTC. Protein: CASSQAPSGRNEQFF.

This clonotype has ten or more counts. The gene calls are TRBV12-3 or TRBV12-4 and TRBJ2-7; D is uncertain. The CDR3 spans 11 residues. V dropped 6 bases and J dropped 3 bases, with 6 bases sitting between them. The CDR3 sequence: CASSQLYEQYF. The CDR3 DNA reads TGTGCCAGCAGCCAGCTCTACGAGCAGTACTTC.

This chain connects TRBV29-1 to TRBJ1-2, with unresolved D. V gave up 1 base and J gave up 2 bases, with 11 bases separating them. This CDR3 contains 14 residues. Germline loops: CDR1 SQVTM, CDR2 ANQGSEA. The CDR3 region is CSVEGEGANYGYTF. DNA of the CDR3: TGCAGCGTTGAAGGGGAAGGCGCCAACTATGGCTACACCTTC.

Concerning this clonotype itself: Given a much more abundant clone one base away, this may be a read error. CDR3 in amino acids: CAVGRSYDEQFF. The CDR3 DNA reads as TGTGCCGTTGGGCGATCCTACGATGAGCAGTTCTTC. The V gene is TRBV7-9, the J gene TRBJ2-1; the D is unclear. The CDR3 loop spans 12 amino acids. In germline, CDR1 is SEHNR, CDR2 FQNEAQ (reference sequence).

This sequence joins TRBV30 and TRBJ1-2; a weak D match, TRBD1 (5 bases). The length of the CDR3 is 13 residues. V was clipped by 6 bases and J by 4 bases, with 15 bases between them. Germline V gives CDR1 GTSNPN, CDR2 SVGIG (reference sequence). CDR3 residues: CACQGGEGYGYTF. The DNA for the CDR3 is TGTGCCTGCCAAGGAGGGGAGGGCTATGGCTACACCTTC. The entire variable domain, with the rest obtained from reference TRBV30 and TRBJ1-2, is as follows: SQTIHQWPATLVQPVGSPLSLECTVEGTSNPNLYWYRQAAGRGLQLLFYSVGIGQISSEVPQNLSASRPQDRQFILSSKKLLLSDSGFYLCACQGGEGYGYTFGSGTRLTVV.

This clonotype has just a few counts. The chain joins TRBV14 to TRBJ1-1; no clear D. The CDR3 contains 13 residues. CDR1 and CDR2 (germline): SGHDN, FVKESK. V lost 1 base to trimming and J lost 1 base, with 4 bases between them. CDR3 in amino acids: CASSQGQNTEAFF. The CDR3 coding sequence is TGTGCCAGCAGCCAAGGTCAGAACACTGAAGCTTTCTTT.

This clonotype was detected a few times. This chain uses TRBV5-6 with TRBJ1-2; the D is unclear. Between the trimmed V and J ends, which lost 3 bases and 4 bases, there was a span of 22 bases. The CDR3 spans 17 residues. Germline CDR1 reads SGHDT; CDR2 reads YYEEEE. The CDR3 coding sequence is TGTGCCAGCAGCTCTTCAGCTTTCCCGGCTCCGGGCTATGGCTACACCTTC. It encodes CASSSSAFPAPGYGYTF.

A note on this clonotype: This clone may be a read error of a much larger clone one base away. The chain combines TRBV5-4 with TRBJ2-7; unclear D gene. Germline V gene lookup returns CDR1 SGHNT and CDR2 YYREEE (reference sequence). The CDR3 runs to 13 residues. V lost 1 base, J lost 5 bases, and 10 bases lay in between. The CDR3 DNA sequence: TGTGCCAGCAGCTTGAATAAGCGACACGAGCAGTACTTC. This encodes CASSLNKRHEQYF.

V is TRBV20-1 and J is TRBJ1-6; no clear D gene. V dropped 0 bases and J dropped 9 bases, with 15 bases sitting between them. Germline assignment: CDR1 DFQATT and CDR2 SNEGSKA (reference sequence). The CDR3 has 15 residues. CDR3 protein: CSARDQPAALSPLHF. In nucleotides, the CDR3 is TGCAGTGCTAGAGATCAACCGGCGGCTCTTTCACCCCTCCACTTT.

This clonotype has a count of ten or more. The chain uses TRBV20-1 and TRBJ2-7; no clear D. V lost 0 bases to trimming and J lost 4 bases, with 25 bases between them. The CDR3 runs 18 residues. Looked up from germline, CDR1 is DFQATT and CDR2 is SNEGSKA (reference sequence). For the CDR3, the DNA is TGCAGTGCTAGAGATTCGGCCCATCGACCCTACGACCTATACGAGCAGTACTTC. Its translation: CSARDSAHRPYDLYEQYF.

The V gene is TRBV7-9, the J gene TRBJ1-4, with no clear D. Trimming cost V 5 bases and J 5 bases, with 18 bases left between them. CDR1 and CDR2 (germline): SEHNR, FQNEAQ (reference sequence). The CDR3 is 16 residues long. The DNA of the CDR3 is TGTGCCAGCAGCCAGGACCTAGGTCCCGTGAATGAAAAACTGTTTTTT. Amino acids: CASSQDLGPVNEKLFF.

There are many counts of this clonotype. This rearrangement joins TRBV11-2 to TRBJ1-1, with TRBD1 matching over 8 bases. Per the germline V gene, CDR1 is SGHAT and CDR2 is FQNNGV. The CDR3 has 15 residues. V was pared by 4 bases and J by 6 bases, with 10 bases of the junction left unmatched. The CDR3 bases are TGTGCCAGCAGCTCGAGGACAGGGACGGCGGCTGAAGCTTTCTTT. Amino acid sequence: CASSSRTGTAAEAFF.

This clonotype was recorded a few times. V and J are TRBV29-1 and TRBJ2-2; D remains unclear. V was clipped by 4 bases and J by 5 bases, with 17 bases between them. CDR3 length: 15 amino acids. From germline, CDR1 is SQVTM and CDR2 ANQGSEA. Here the CDR3 reads CSVVPSVGSTGELFF. In nucleotides, the CDR3 is TGCAGCGTTGTACCGTCTGTTGGGTCGACCGGGGAGCTGTTTTTT.

This clonotype was counted ten times or more. V gene TRBV20-1 combines with J gene TRBJ2-2; 10 bases are a match to TRBD2. Germline V gene lookup returns CDR1 DFQATT and CDR2 SNEGSKA (reference sequence). The trim removed 3 bases at V and 7 bases at J, leaving 8 bases unmatched. The CDR3 is made up of 15 amino acids. The CDR3 protein is CSARGTSAHNGELFF. The CDR3 DNA sequence: TGCAGTGCTAGGGGGACTAGCGCCCACAACGGGGAGCTGTTTTTT.

V usage is TRBV5-1 and J usage is TRBJ2-6; unclear D gene. V was trimmed by 4 bases and J by 3 bases, leaving 8 bases between them. Germline V gene data show CDR1 as SGHRS and CDR2 as YFSETQ. CDR3 length equals 14 residues. Written as DNA, the CDR3 is TGCGCCAGCAGCCCCTTTAATGGGGCCAACGTCCTGACTTTC. As protein: CASSPFNGANVLTF. The complete variable domain, with remaining parts taken from reference TRBV5-1 and TRBJ2-6, reads KAGVTQTPRYLIKTRGQQVTLSCSPISGHRSVSWYQQTPGQGLQFLFEYFSETQRNKGNFPGRFSGRQFSNSRSEMNVSTLELGDSALYLCASSPFNGANVLTFGAGSRLTVL.

This sequence joins TRBV6-2 or TRBV6-3 and TRBJ2-7; weak D call: TRBD1 (5 bases). Between the trimmed V and J ends, which lost 4 bases and 2 bases, there was a span of 15 bases. The CDR3 loop spans 15 amino acids. CDR1 is MNHEY and CDR2 is SVGEGT in the germline V gene. The CDR3 sequence is CASSSEAGYPYEQYF. The CDR3 DNA follows: TGTGCCAGCAGTTCGGAAGCAGGGTATCCCTACGAGCAGTACTTC.

This clonotype was seen only a few times. The chain joins TRBV3-1 to TRBJ2-7, with TRBD1 matching over 7 bases. This CDR3 is built from 14 residues. Per the germline V gene, CDR1 is LGHDT and CDR2 is YNNKEL (reference sequence). Trimming at V came to 2 bases and at J to 2 bases, leaving 3 bases not matched to a gene. This CDR3 is CASSQRQGAYEQYF. The CDR3 region has the DNA TGTGCCAGCAGCCAAAGGCAGGGGGCCTACGAGCAGTACTTC.

This clonotype was found many times. The chain is built from TRBV25-1 and TRBJ2-2; 13 nucleotides line up with TRBD2. Germline CDR1 reads MGHDK; CDR2 reads SYGVNS. V lost 2 bases, J lost 3 bases, and 12 bases stayed unmatched. CDR3 length: 20 residues. CDR3 residues: CASSESRTSGRAWDTGELFF. Written as DNA, the CDR3 is TGTGCCAGCAGTGAAAGTAGAACTAGCGGGAGGGCCTGGGACACCGGGGAGCTGTTTTTT. Complete variable domain (other parts from reference TRBV25-1 and TRBJ2-2): EADIYQTPRYLVIGTGKKITLECSQTMGHDKMYWYQQDPGMELHLIHYSYGVNSTEKGDLSSESTVSRIRTEHFPLTLESARPSHTSQYLCASSESRTSGRAWDTGELFFGEGSRLTVL.

This clonotype came up many times. The chain couples TRBV20-1 to TRBJ2-7; 10 nucleotides match TRBD2. There are 16 residues in the CDR3. Germline assignment: CDR1 DFQATT and CDR2 SNEGSKA (reference sequence). Trimming cost V 5 bases and J 0 bases; bases outside gene matches: 10. Written as DNA, the CDR3 is TGCAGTGCTGATGGGACTAGCGTCACCTCCTCCTACGAGCAGTACTTC. It yields the protein CSADGTSVTSSYEQYF.

This clonotype was observed a handful of times. The chain joins TRBV27 to TRBJ2-5, with 8 bases aligning to TRBD1. V trimming: 5 bases; J trimming: 5 bases; junction bases outside the gene matches: 13. Germline V gene lookup returns CDR1 MNHEY and CDR2 SMNVEV (reference sequence). CDR3 length: 16 residues. The CDR3 reads CASSPTGANPRETQYF. The CDR3 bases are TGTGCCAGCAGTCCGACAGGGGCGAATCCACGGGAGACCCAGTACTTC.